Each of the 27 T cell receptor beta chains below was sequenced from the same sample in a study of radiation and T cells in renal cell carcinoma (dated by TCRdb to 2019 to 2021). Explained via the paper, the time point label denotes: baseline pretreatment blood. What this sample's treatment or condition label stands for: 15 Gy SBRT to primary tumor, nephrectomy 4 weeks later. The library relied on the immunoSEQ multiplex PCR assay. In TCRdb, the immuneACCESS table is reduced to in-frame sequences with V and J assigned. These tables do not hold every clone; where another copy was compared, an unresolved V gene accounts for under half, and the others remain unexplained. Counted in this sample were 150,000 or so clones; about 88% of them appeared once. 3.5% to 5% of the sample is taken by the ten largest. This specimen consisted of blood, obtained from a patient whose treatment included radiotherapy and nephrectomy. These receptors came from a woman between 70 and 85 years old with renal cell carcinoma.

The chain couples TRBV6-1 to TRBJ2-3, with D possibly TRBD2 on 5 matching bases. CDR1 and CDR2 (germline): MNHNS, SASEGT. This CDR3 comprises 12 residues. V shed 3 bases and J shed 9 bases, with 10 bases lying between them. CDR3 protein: CASSDSGWTQYF. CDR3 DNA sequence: TGTGCCAGCAGTGATTCGGGGTGGACGCAGTATTTT.

CDR3 sequence (DNA): TGCGCCAGCAGCTTGGGGGACGTACCCCACTACGAGCAGTACTTC. Residues: CASSLGDVPHYEQYF. This chain joins TRBV5-1 and TRBJ2-7; the D call may be TRBD1 or TRBD2 (5 bases each). Trimming took off 0 bases at V and 3 bases at J, with 13 bases between the two ends. The germline gives CDR1 SGHRS, CDR2 YFSETQ. CDR3 size: 15 residues. Supplemented by reference TRBV5-1 and TRBJ2-7, the full variable domain reads KAGVTQTPRYLIKTRGQQVTLSCSPISGHRSVSWYQQTPGQGLQFLFEYFSETQRNKGNFPGRFSGRQFSNSRSEMNVSTLELGDSALYLCASSLGDVPHYEQYFGPGTRLTVT.

CDR3 sequence reads: CASSLWTGSNEKLFF. Written as DNA, the CDR3 is TGTGCCAGCAGTCTCTGGACAGGGTCCAATGAAAAACTGTTTTTT. The chain links TRBV7-9 to TRBJ1-4; TRBD1 aligns across 8 bases. CDR1 SEHNR and CDR2 FQNEAQ come from the germline V gene (reference sequence). The CDR3 is 15 amino acids. V was pared by 6 bases and J by 5 bases, with 8 bases of the junction left unmatched.

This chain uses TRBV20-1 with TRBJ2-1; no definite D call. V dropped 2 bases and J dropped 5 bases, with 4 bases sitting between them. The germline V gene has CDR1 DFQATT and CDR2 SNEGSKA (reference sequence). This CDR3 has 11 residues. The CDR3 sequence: CSARRNNEQFF. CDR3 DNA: TGCAGTGCTAGAAGAAACAATGAGCAGTTCTTC.

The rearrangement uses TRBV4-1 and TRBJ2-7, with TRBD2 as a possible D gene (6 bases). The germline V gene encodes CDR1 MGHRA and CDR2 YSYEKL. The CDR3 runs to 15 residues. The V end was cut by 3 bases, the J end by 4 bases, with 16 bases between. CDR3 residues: CASSQAPAGIYEQYF. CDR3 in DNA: TGCGCCAGCAGCCAGGCCCCAGCGGGCATTTACGAGCAGTACTTC.

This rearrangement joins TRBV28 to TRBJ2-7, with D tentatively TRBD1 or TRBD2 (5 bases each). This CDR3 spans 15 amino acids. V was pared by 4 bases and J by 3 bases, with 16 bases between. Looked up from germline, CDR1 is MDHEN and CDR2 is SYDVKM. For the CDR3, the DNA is TGTGCCAGCAGTTCGCCGGGCGCGAGGGGCTACGAGCAGTACTTC. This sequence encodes CASSSPGARGYEQYF. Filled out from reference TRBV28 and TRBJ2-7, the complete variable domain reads DVKVTQSSRYLVKRTGEKVFLECVQDMDHENMFWYRQDPGLGLRLIYFSYDVKMKEKGDIPEGYSVSREKKERFSLILESASTNQTSMYLCASSSPGARGYEQYFGPGTRLTVT.

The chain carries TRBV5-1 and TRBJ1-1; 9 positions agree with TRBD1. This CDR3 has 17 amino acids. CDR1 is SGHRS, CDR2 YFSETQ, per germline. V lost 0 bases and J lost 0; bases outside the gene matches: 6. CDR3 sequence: CASSLAGTGLLNTEAFF. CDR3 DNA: TGCGCCAGCAGCTTGGCGGGGACAGGGCTCCTGAACACTGAAGCTTTCTTT. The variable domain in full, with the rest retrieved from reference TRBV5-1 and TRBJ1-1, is KAGVTQTPRYLIKTRGQQVTLSCSPISGHRSVSWYQQTPGQGLQFLFEYFSETQRNKGNFPGRFSGRQFSNSRSEMNVSTLELGDSALYLCASSLAGTGLLNTEAFFGQGTRLTVV.

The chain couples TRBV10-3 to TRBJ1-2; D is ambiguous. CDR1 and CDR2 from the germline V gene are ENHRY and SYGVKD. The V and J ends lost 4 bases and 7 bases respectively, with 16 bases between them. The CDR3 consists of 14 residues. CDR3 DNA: TGTGCCATCAGTGTAGATCCCCTTACGGGTGGCTACACCTTC. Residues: CAISVDPLTGGYTF.

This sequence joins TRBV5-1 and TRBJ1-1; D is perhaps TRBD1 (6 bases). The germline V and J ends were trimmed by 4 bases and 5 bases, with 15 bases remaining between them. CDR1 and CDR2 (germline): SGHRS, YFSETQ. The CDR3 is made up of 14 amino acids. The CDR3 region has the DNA TGCGCCAGCAGCGTTGGAGGACAGTCGACTGAAGCTTTCTTT. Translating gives CASSVGGQSTEAFF.

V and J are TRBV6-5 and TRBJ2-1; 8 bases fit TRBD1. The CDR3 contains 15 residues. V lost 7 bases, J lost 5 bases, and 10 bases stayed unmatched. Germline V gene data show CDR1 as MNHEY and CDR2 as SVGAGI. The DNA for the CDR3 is TGTGCCAGCAACCAAGCCGGGACAGGTAACAATGAGCAGTTCTTC. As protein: CASNQAGTGNNEQFF.

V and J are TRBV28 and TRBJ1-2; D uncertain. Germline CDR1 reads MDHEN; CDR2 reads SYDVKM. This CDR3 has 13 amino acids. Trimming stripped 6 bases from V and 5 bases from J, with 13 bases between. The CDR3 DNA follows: TGTGCCAGCAGCCCCTCAGGACTTTATGGCTACACCTTC. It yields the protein CASSPSGLYGYTF.

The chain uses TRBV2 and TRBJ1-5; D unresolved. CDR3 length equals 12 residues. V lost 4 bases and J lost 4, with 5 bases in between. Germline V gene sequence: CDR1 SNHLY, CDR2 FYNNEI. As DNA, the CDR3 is TGTGCCAGCAGTGTAGGTAATCAGCCCCAGCATTTT. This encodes CASSVGNQPQHF. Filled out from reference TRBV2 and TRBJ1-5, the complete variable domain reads EPEVTQTPSHQVTQMGQEVILRCVPISNHLYFYWYRQILGQKVEFLVSFYNNEISEKSEIFDDQFSVERPDGSNFTLKIRSTKLEDSAMYFCASSVGNQPQHFGDGTRLSIL.

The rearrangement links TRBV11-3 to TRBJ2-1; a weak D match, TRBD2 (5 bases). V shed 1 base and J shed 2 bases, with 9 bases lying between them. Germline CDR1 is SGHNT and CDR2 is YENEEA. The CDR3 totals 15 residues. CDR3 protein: CASSLGAGPYNEQFF. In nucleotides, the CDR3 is TGTGCCAGCAGCTTAGGGGCGGGCCCCTACAATGAGCAGTTCTTC.

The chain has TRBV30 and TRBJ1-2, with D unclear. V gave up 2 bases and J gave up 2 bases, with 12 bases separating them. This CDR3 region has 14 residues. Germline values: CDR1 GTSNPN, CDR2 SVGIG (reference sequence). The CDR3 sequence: CAWSLRIRNYGYTF. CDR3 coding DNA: TGTGCCTGGAGTCTCAGGATCAGGAACTATGGCTACACCTTC.

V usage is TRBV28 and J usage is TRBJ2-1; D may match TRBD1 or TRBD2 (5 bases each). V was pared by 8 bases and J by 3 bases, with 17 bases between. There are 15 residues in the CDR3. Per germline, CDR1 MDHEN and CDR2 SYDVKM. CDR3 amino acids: CASHPRDGLYNEQFF. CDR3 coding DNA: TGTGCCAGCCACCCTAGGGACGGTCTCTACAATGAGCAGTTCTTC.

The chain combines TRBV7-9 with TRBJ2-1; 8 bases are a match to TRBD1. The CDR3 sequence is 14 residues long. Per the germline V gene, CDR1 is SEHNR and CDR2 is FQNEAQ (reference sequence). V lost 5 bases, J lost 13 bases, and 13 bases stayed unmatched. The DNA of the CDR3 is TGTGCCAGCAGCCGGACAGGGATAACTCTCTATCAGTTCTTC. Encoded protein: CASSRTGITLYQFF. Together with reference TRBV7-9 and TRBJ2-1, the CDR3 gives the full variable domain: DTGVSQNPRHKITKRGQNVTFRCDPISEHNRLYWYRQTLGQGPEFLTYFQNEAQLEKSRLLSDRFSAERPKGSFSTLEIQRTEQGDSAMYLCASSRTGITLYQFFGPGTRLTVL.

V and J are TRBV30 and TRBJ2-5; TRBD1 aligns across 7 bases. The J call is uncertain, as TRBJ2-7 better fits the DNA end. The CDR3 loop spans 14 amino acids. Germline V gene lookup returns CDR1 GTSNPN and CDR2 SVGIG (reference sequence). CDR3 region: CAWEGQASSYEQYF. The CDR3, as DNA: TGTGCCTGGGAAGGACAGGCGAGCTCCTACGAGCAGTACTTC.

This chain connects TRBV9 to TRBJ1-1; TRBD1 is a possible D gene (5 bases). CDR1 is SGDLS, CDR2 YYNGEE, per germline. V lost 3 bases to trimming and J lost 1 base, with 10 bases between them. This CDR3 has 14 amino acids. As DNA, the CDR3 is TGTGCCAGCAGCGCGGACATCAGGAACACTGAAGCTTTCTTT. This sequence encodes CASSADIRNTEAFF.

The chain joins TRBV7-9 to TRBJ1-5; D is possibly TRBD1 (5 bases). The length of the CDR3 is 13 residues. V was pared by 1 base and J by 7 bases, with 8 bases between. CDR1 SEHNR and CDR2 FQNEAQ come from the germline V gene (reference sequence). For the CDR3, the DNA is TGTGCCAGCAGCTTAGGACAGACCCAGCCCCAGCATTTT. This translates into CASSLGQTQPQHF.

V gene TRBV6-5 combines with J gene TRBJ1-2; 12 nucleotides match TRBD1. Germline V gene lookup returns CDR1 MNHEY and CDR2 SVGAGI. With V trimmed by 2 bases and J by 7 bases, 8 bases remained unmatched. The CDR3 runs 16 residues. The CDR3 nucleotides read TGTGCCAGCAGTTACATGGGACAGGGGGCGCCGGCTGGCTACACCTTC. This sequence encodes CASSYMGQGAPAGYTF.

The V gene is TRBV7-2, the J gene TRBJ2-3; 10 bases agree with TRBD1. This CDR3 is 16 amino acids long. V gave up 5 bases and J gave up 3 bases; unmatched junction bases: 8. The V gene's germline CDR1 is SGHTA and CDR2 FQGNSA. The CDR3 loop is CASSPRTGGRTDTQYF. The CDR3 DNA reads TGTGCCAGCAGCCCGAGGACAGGGGGTAGGACAGATACGCAGTATTTT.

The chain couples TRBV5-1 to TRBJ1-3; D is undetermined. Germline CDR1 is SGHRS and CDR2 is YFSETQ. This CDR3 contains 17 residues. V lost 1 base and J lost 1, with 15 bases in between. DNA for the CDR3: TGCGCCAGCAGCTTGACACCTTTGTCGGCTTCTGGAAACACCATATATTTT. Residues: CASSLTPLSASGNTIYF. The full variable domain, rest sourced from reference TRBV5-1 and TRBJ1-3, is KAGVTQTPRYLIKTRGQQVTLSCSPISGHRSVSWYQQTPGQGLQFLFEYFSETQRNKGNFPGRFSGRQFSNSRSEMNVSTLELGDSALYLCASSLTPLSASGNTIYFGEGSWLTVV.

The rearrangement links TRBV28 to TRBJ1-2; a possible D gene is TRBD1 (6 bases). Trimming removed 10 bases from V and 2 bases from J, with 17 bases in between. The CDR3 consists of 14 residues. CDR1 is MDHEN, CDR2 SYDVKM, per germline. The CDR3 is CATPAPGTNYGYTF. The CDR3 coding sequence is TGTGCCACCCCCGCCCCAGGGACAAACTATGGCTACACCTTC.

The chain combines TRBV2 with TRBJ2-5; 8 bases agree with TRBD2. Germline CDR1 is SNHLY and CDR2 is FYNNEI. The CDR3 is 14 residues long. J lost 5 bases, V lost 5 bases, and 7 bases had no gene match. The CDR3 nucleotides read TGTGCCAGCAGTCCTCCTCGGGGGGGGGAGACCCAGTACTTC. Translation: CASSPPRGGETQYF.

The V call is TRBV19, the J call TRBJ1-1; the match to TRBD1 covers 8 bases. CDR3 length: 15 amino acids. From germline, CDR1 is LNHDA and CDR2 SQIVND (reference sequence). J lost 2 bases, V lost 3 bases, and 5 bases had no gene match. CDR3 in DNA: TGTGCCAGTAGTATGAGGACAGGGTTAAACACTGAAGCTTTCTTT. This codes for CASSMRTGLNTEAFF.

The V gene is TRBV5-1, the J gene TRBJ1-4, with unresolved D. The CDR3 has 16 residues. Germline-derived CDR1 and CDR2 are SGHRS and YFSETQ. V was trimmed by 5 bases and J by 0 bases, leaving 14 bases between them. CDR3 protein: CASSLRTDPTNEKLFF. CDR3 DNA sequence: TGCGCCAGCAGTCTTCGGACGGATCCAACTAATGAAAAACTGTTTTTT. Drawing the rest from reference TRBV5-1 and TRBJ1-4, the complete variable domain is KAGVTQTPRYLIKTRGQQVTLSCSPISGHRSVSWYQQTPGQGLQFLFEYFSETQRNKGNFPGRFSGRQFSNSRSEMNVSTLELGDSALYLCASSLRTDPTNEKLFFGSGTQLSVL.

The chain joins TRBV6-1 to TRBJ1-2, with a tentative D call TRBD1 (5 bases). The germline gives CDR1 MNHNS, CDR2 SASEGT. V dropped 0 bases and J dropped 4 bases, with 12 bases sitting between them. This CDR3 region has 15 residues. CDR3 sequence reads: CASSEALGQGYGYTF. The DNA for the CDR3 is TGTGCCAGCAGTGAAGCGCTAGGGCAGGGCTATGGCTACACCTTC.